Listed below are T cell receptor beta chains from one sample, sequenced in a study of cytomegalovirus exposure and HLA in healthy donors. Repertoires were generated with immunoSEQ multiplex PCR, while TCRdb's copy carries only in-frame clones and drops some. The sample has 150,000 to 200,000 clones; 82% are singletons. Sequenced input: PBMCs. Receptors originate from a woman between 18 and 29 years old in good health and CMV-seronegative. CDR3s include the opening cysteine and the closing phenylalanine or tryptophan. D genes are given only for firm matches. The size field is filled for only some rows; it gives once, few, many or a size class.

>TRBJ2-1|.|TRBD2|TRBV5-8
TGTGCCAGCAGCGGACTAGCGGGAGGGGACGAGCAGTTCTTC
CASSGLAGGDEQFF
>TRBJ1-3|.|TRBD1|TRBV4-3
TGCGCCAGCAGCCAGGACAGGGTCGGAAACACCATATATTTT
CASSQDRVGNTIYF
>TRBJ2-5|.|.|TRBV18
TGTGCCAGCTCACCACCGGGCCATGTTGAGACCCAGTACTTC
CASSPPGHVETQYF
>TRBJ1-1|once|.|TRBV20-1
TGCAGTGCCAGGCCGGCCTCTGAAGCTTTCTTT
CSARPASEAFF
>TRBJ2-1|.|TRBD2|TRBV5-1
TGCGCCGGCAGCTACGGACTAGCGGAATACAATGAGCAGTTCTTC
CAGSYGLAEYNEQFF
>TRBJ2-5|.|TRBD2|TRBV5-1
TGCGCCAGCAGCGCAAGCGGGAGAGAGACCCAGTACTTC
CASSASGRETQYF
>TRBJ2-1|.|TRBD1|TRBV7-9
TGTGCCAGCAGCTTACTCCGCGACAGGGCAAATGAGCAGTTCTTC
CASSLLRDRANEQFF
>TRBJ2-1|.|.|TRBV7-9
TGTGCCAGCAGCAAGTCCGGGGCCTACAATGAGCAGTTCTTC
CASSKSGAYNEQFF
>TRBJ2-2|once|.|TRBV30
TGTGCCTGGAGTGTAAGTCAGCAGGTCCCCGGGGAGCTGTTTTTT
CAWSVSQQVPGELFF
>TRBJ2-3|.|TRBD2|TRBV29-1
TGCAGCGTCGCGGGAGTCACAGATACGCAGTATTTT
CSVAGVTDTQYF
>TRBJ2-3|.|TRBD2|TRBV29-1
TGCAGCGTTGAACTTAGCGGGAGTGCTACGCAGTATTTT
CSVELSGSATQYF
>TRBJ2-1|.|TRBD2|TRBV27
TGTGCCAGCAGTTTGGTACCCGGGACTAGTCGATTCCATGAGCAGTTCTTC
CASSLVPGTSRFHEQFF
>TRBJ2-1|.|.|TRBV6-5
TGTGCCAGCAGTATGCAGGGTCCCGGTGAGCAGTTCTTC
CASSMQGPGEQFF
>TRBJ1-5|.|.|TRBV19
TGTGCCAGTGCAACGCAGGGGTTGCGGAATCAGCCCCAGCATTTT
CASATQGLRNQPQHF
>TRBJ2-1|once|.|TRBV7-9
TGTGCCAGCAGCCCGCCCCCCAGCGGATCCTACAATGAGCAGTTCTTC
CASSPPPSGSYNEQFF
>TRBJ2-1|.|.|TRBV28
TGTGCCAGCAGCTTACAGGGATTGGCTGAGCAGTTCTTC
CASSLQGLAEQFF
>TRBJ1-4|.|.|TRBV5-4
TGTGCCAGCAGCCGAGACAGCTTCGGTTCTGAAAAACTGTTTTTT
CASSRDSFGSEKLFF
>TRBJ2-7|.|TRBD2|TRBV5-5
TGTGCCAGCAGCCCGCCGGAGGTAGCGGGAGCCTACGAGCAGTACTTC
CASSPPEVAGAYEQYF
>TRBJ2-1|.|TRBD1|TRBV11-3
TGTGCCAGCAGCGGCGGCGGACAGGGCAACTACAATGAGCAGTTCTTC
CASSGGGQGNYNEQFF
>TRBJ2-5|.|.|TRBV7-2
TGTGCCAGCAGCTTACGACTCCAAGAGACCCAGTACTTC
CASSLRLQETQYF
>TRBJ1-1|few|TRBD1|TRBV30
TGTGCCTCTCAGACAGGGGGTGGCACTGAAGCTTTCTTT
CASQTGGGTEAFF
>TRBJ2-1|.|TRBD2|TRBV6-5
TGTGCCAGCAGTTATACTAGCGCGATGCGCCATGAGCAGTTCTTC
CASSYTSAMRHEQFF
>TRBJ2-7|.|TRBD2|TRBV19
TGTGCCAGTAGTACAACTAGCGCTCCCTACGAGCAGTACTTC
CASSTTSAPYEQYF
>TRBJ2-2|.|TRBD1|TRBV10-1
TGCGCCAGCAGTGAGGGGGGACAGGTCACCGGGGAGCTGTTTTTT
CASSEGGQVTGELFF